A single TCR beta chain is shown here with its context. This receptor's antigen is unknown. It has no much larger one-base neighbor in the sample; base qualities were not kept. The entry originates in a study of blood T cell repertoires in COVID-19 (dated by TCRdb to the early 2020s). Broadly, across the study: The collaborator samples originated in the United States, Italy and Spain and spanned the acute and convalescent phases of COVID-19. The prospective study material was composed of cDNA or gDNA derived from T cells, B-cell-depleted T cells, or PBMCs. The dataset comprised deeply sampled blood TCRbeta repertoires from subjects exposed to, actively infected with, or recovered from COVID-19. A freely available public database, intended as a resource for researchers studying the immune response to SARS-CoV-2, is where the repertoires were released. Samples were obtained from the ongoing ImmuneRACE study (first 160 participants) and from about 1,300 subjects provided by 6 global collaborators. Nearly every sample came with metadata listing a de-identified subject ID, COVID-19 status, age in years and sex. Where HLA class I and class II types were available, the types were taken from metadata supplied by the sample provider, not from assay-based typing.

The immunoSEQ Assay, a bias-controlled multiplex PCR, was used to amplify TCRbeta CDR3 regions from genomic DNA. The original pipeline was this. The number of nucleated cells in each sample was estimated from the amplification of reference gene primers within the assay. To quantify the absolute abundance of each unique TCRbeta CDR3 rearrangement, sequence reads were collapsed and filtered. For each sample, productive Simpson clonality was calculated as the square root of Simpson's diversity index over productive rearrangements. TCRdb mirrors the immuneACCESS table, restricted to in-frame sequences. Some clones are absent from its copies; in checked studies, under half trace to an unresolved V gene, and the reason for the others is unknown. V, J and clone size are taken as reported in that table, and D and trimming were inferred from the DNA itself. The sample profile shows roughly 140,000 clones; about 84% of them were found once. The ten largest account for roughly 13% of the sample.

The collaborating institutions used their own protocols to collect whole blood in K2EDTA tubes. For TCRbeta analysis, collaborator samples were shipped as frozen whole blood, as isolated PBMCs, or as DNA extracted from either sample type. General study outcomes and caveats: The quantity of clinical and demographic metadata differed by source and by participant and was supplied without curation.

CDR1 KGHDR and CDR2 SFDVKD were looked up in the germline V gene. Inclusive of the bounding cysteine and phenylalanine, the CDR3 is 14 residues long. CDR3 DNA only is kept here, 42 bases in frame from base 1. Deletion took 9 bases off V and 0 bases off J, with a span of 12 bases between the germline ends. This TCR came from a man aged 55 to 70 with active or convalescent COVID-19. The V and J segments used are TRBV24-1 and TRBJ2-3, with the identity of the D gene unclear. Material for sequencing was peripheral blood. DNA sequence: TGTGCCACCGGTACTGAAGATAGCACAGATACGCAGTATTTT. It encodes CATGTEDSTDTQYF.